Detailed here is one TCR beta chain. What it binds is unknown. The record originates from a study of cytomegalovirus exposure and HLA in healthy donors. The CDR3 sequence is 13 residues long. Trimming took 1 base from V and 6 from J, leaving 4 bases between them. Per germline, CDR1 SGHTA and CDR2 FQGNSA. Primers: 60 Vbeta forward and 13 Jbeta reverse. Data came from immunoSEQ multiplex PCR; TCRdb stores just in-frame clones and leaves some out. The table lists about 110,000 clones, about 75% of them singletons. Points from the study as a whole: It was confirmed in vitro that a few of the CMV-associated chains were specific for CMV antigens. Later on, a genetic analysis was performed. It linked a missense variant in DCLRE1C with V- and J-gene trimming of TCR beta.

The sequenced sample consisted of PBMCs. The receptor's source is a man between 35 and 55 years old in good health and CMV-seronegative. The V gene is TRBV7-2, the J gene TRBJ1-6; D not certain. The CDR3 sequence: CASSLVVNSPLHF. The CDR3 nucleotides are TGTGCCAGCAGCTTAGTAGTTAATTCACCCCTCCACTTT.